This T cell receptor beta chain is from a study of blood T cell repertoires in COVID-19. How the authors handled the data: It was from reference gene primer amplification that nucleated cell counts were estimated. Produced via immunoSEQ multiplex PCR; TCRdb's table is partial and in-frame only. V, J and clone size are taken as reported in that table, and D and trimming were inferred from the DNA itself. The table lists 200,000 or so clones, 82% of them singletons. CDR1 is SGHNT, CDR2 YYREEE, per germline (reference sequence). V shed 0 bases, J shed 4 bases, and the junction held 2 bases outside the gene matches. The CDR3 runs 14 residues. This clone was seen a single time.

The TCR sequence derives from a human donor with acute or convalescent COVID-19. The donor label of this sample is uncertain. The sequencing input was peripheral blood. The chain combines TRBV5-4 with TRBJ1-2, with 8 bases matching TRBD1. The CDR3 loop reads CASSLVDRAYGYTF. CDR3 DNA: TGTGCCAGCAGCTTGGTGGACAGGGCCTATGGCTACACCTTC.